This is a list of T cell receptor beta chains from one sample in a study of metastatic and nonmetastatic thyroid tumors. TCRdb re-processed the PCR reads through MiXCR. The table has 46,000 or so clones, 15% to 20% seen once. The sample was blood. The receptors shown here come from a female donor with papillary thyroid cancer or a benign thyroid nodule (not recorded which). Some clones in this sample may be carry-over from other donors' samples. Both conserved end residues are part of each CDR3. Fields, in order: clone size, J gene, V gene, D gene, CDR3 DNA, CDR3 protein. A D gene is named only where the DNA matches it firmly. Part of the rows lack a size; the others show once, few, many or a class for expanded clones.

clone_size: many; j_call: TRBJ2-3; v_call: TRBV6-2/TRBV6-3; d_call: TRBD2; cdr3_nt: TGTGCCAGCAGTCATCCGGGACTAGCGGGAGCAGATACGCAGTATTTT; cdr3_aa: CASSHPGLAGADTQYF
clone_size: many; j_call: TRBJ1-5; v_call: TRBV2; d_call: -; cdr3_nt: TGTGCCAGCAGTGAGATGCAAAATAGCAATCAGCCCCAGCATTTT; cdr3_aa: CASSEMQNSNQPQHF
clone_size: many; j_call: TRBJ1-3; v_call: TRBV7-9; d_call: -; cdr3_nt: TGTGCCAGCAGCTTAGCCCTTAGCTCTGGAAACACCATATATTTT; cdr3_aa: CASSLALSSGNTIYF
clone_size: many; j_call: TRBJ1-1; v_call: TRBV5-4; d_call: TRBD1; cdr3_nt: TGTGCCAGCAGCTCGGGACAGGGGCTGAACACTGAAGCTTTCTTT; cdr3_aa: CASSSGQGLNTEAFF
clone_size: few; j_call: TRBJ2-5; v_call: TRBV2; d_call: TRBD1; cdr3_nt: TGTGCCAGCAGTCAACAGGGGCCGGAGACCCAGTACTTC; cdr3_aa: CASSQQGPETQYF
clone_size: many; j_call: TRBJ2-7; v_call: TRBV7-2; d_call: TRBD2; cdr3_nt: TGTGCCAGCAGCCACAGCGTAGCGGGAGGGGACGAGCAGTACTTC; cdr3_aa: CASSHSVAGGDEQYF
clone_size: many; j_call: TRBJ1-3; v_call: TRBV28; d_call: TRBD1; cdr3_nt: TGTGCCAGCAGTTTGGGGGACAGGGCTTTCCTCTCTGGAAACACCATATATTTT; cdr3_aa: CASSLGDRAFLSGNTIYF
clone_size: -; j_call: TRBJ1-1; v_call: TRBV6-5; d_call: -; cdr3_nt: TGTGCCAGCAGTTACTCGACAAACACTGAAGCTTTCTTT; cdr3_aa: CASSYSTNTEAFF
clone_size: -; j_call: TRBJ2-2; v_call: TRBV5-1; d_call: -; cdr3_nt: TGCGCCAGCAGTAAATGGGAGACCGGGGAGCTGTTTTTT; cdr3_aa: CASSKWETGELFF
clone_size: many; j_call: TRBJ2-7; v_call: TRBV6-1; d_call: TRBD2; cdr3_nt: TGTGCCAGCAGGCCTAGCGGCTCCTACGAGCAGTACTTC; cdr3_aa: CASRPSGSYEQYF
clone_size: few; j_call: TRBJ2-3; v_call: TRBV15; d_call: -; cdr3_nt: TGTGCCACCAGCAGAGCCACAGGGTACACAGATACGCAGTATTTT; cdr3_aa: CATSRATGYTDTQYF
clone_size: few; j_call: TRBJ1-5; v_call: TRBV19; d_call: -; cdr3_nt: TGTGCCAGTAGTTTAGGGATAGAACAGCCCCAGCATTTT; cdr3_aa: CASSLGIEQPQHF
clone_size: many; j_call: TRBJ2-7; v_call: TRBV24-1; d_call: -; cdr3_nt: TGTGCCACCAGTGACGCAGGGGGGAACTCCTACGAGCAGTACTTC; cdr3_aa: CATSDAGGNSYEQYF
clone_size: many; j_call: TRBJ2-5; v_call: TRBV24-1; d_call: -; cdr3_nt: TGTGCCATTTCTCGGGGCAGGGGATTCCCAGAGACCCAGTACTTC; cdr3_aa: CAISRGRGFPETQYF
clone_size: many; j_call: TRBJ2-5; v_call: TRBV24-1; d_call: TRBD2; cdr3_nt: TGTGCCACCAGTGACCCGGGACTAGCGGGAATACAAGAGACCCAGTACTTC; cdr3_aa: CATSDPGLAGIQETQYF
clone_size: many; j_call: TRBJ1-1; v_call: TRBV20-1; d_call: -; cdr3_nt: TGCAGTGCTAGAATATTGGGTGAAGGCGGGACTGAAGCTTTCTTT; cdr3_aa: CSARILGEGGTEAFF
clone_size: -; j_call: TRBJ2-7; v_call: TRBV11-2; d_call: TRBD1; cdr3_nt: TGTGCCAGCAGCGAACAGGGGGGTACCTACGAGCAGTACTTC; cdr3_aa: CASSEQGGTYEQYF
clone_size: once; j_call: TRBJ2-3; v_call: TRBV13; d_call: -; cdr3_nt: TGTGCCAGCAGTACTGGGGAGGATACGCAGTATTTT; cdr3_aa: CASSTGEDTQYF
clone_size: -; j_call: TRBJ1-1; v_call: TRBV27; d_call: TRBD1; cdr3_nt: TGTGCCAGCAGTTTCAGGGGGCTTGAAGCTTTCTTT; cdr3_aa: CASSFRGLEAFF
clone_size: -; j_call: TRBJ2-7; v_call: TRBV20-1; d_call: TRBD1; cdr3_nt: TGCAGTGCTAGAAGTAGGGGACAGGGTGGATACGAGCAGTACTTC; cdr3_aa: CSARSRGQGGYEQYF
clone_size: few; j_call: TRBJ1-1; v_call: TRBV29-1; d_call: -; cdr3_nt: TGCAGCGTTGAAGCGACAGACACTGAAGCTTTCTTT; cdr3_aa: CSVEATDTEAFF
clone_size: few; j_call: TRBJ2-1; v_call: TRBV27; d_call: TRBD2; cdr3_nt: TGTGCAAGCAGTTCACGGGGGAGGGCCGTCAATGGGCAGTTCTTC; cdr3_aa: CASSSRGRAVNGQFF
clone_size: few; j_call: TRBJ1-2; v_call: TRBV6-1; d_call: TRBD1; cdr3_nt: TGTGCCAGCAGGAGAACCGGGACAGGCGATAGCTATGGCTACACCTTC; cdr3_aa: CASRRTGTGDSYGYTF
clone_size: many; j_call: TRBJ2-7; v_call: TRBV5-1; d_call: -; cdr3_nt: TGCGCCAGCAGCTTGGTTCAGGGGCGAGAGCAGTACTTC; cdr3_aa: CASSLVQGREQYF
clone_size: medium-sized; j_call: TRBJ2-3; v_call: TRBV6-5; d_call: -; cdr3_nt: TGTGCCAGCAGTTACGGGGTCACAGATACGCAGTATTTT; cdr3_aa: CASSYGVTDTQYF
clone_size: few; j_call: TRBJ2-5; v_call: TRBV28; d_call: -; cdr3_nt: TGTGCCAGCAGTTTTGGGGGAATAGGGGAGACCCAGTACTTC; cdr3_aa: CASSFGGIGETQYF
clone_size: many; j_call: TRBJ1-2; v_call: TRBV5-1; d_call: -; cdr3_nt: TGCGCCAGCAGCTCCGGCTATGGCTACACCTTC; cdr3_aa: CASSSGYGYTF
clone_size: many; j_call: TRBJ1-6; v_call: TRBV5-1; d_call: TRBD1; cdr3_nt: TGCGCCAGCAGCTCGGGACAGGGTATTCATTCACCCCTCCACTTT; cdr3_aa: CASSSGQGIHSPLHF
clone_size: -; j_call: TRBJ2-3; v_call: TRBV11-1; d_call: -; cdr3_nt: TGTGCCAGCAGTCCAGGGGGGGCGACAGAATACAGCACAGATACGCAGTATTTT; cdr3_aa: CASSPGGATEYSTDTQYF
clone_size: -; j_call: TRBJ2-3; v_call: TRBV6-1; d_call: TRBD2; cdr3_nt: TGTGCCAGCAGTGCTAGCGGGGGGACAGATACGCAGTATTTT; cdr3_aa: CASSASGGTDTQYF
clone_size: many; j_call: TRBJ1-1; v_call: TRBV12-3/TRBV12-4; d_call: TRBD1; cdr3_nt: TGTGCCAGCACCACAGGGGGCGCGAACACTGAAGCTTTCTTT; cdr3_aa: CASTTGGANTEAFF
clone_size: many; j_call: TRBJ1-5; v_call: TRBV2; d_call: -; cdr3_nt: TGTGCCAGCAGTGAACAAAGTCGATATCAGCCCCAGCATTTT; cdr3_aa: CASSEQSRYQPQHF
clone_size: few; j_call: TRBJ1-2; v_call: TRBV6-1; d_call: -; cdr3_nt: TGTGCCAGCAGCGAGGGGAACTATGTCTACACCTTC; cdr3_aa: CASSEGNYVYTF
clone_size: many; j_call: TRBJ2-1; v_call: TRBV7-9; d_call: -; cdr3_nt: TGTGCCAGCAGCTTCCGGGACCCAGGGAATGAGCAGTTCTTC; cdr3_aa: CASSFRDPGNEQFF
clone_size: many; j_call: TRBJ1-2; v_call: TRBV19; d_call: TRBD1; cdr3_nt: TGTGCCAGTACTAGGACAGGTGCGACTAACTATGGCTACACCTTC; cdr3_aa: CASTRTGATNYGYTF